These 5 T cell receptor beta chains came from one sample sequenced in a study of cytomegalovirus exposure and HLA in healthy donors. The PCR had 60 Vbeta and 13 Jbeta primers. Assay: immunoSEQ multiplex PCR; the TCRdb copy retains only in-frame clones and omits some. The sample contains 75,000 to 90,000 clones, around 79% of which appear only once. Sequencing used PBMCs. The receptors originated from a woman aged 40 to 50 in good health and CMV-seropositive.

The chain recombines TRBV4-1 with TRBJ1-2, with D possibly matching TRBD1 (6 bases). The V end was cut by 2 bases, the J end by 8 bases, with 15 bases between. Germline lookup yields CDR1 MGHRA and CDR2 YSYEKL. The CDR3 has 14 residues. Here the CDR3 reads CASSQMPDRSGYTF. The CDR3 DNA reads TGCGCCAGCAGCCAAATGCCTGACAGGTCGGGCTACACCTTC.

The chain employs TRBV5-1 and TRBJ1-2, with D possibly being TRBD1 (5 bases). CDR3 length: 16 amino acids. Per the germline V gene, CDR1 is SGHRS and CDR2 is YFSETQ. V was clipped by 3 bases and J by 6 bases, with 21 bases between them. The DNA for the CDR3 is TGCGCCAGCAGCTCCTCCCTACTACAGGAATCTAATGGCTACACCTTC. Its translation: CASSSSLLQESNGYTF.

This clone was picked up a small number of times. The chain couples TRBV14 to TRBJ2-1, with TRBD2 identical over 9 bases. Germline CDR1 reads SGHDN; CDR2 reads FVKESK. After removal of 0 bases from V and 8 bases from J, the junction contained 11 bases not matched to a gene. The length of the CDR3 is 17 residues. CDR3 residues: CASSQDSAGGPLDEQFF. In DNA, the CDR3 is TGTGCCAGCAGCCAAGATAGTGCGGGAGGGCCCCTCGATGAGCAGTTCTTC.

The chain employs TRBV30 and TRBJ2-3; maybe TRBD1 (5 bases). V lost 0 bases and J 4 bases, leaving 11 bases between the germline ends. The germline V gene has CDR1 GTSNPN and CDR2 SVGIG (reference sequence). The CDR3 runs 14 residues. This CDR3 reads CAWSVQSGPDTQYF. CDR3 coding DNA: TGTGCCTGGAGTGTACAGTCAGGGCCAGATACGCAGTATTTT. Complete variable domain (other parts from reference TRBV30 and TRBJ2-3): SQTIHQWPATLVQPVGSPLSLECTVEGTSNPNLYWYRQAAGRGLQLLFYSVGIGQISSEVPQNLSASRPQDRQFILSSKKLLLSDSGFYLCAWSVQSGPDTQYFGPGTRLTVL.

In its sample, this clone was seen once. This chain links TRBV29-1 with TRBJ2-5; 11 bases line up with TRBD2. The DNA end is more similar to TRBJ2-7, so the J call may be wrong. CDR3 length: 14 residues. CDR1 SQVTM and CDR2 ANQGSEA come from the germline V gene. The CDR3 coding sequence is TGCAGCGTCTCCGGGACTAGCGGCTCCTACGAGCAGTACTTC. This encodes CSVSGTSGSYEQYF.